This TCR beta chain was recovered during a study of neurological immune-mediated disorders. Germline values: CDR1 DFQATT, CDR2 SNEGSKA (reference sequence). The CDR3 extends over 14 amino acids. V lost 7 bases to trimming and J lost 5 bases, with 20 bases between them. It was by 5'RACE with 10-nucleotide random UMIs that the cDNA was made. TCRdb independently ran MiXCR on the 5' RACE reads; one entry per CDR3 protein. The table shows about 66,000 distinct CDR3 sequences, with around 5.2% occurring only once. This sequence was found in a woman aged 30 to 39 with multiple sclerosis. The sample comprised PBMCs. The chain couples TRBV20-1 to TRBJ2-5, with a tentative D call TRBD1 (6 bases). CDR3 bases: TGCAGTGTTAGGCCAGGACAGATGATGGAGACCCAGTACTTC. Residues: CSVRPGQMMETQYF.